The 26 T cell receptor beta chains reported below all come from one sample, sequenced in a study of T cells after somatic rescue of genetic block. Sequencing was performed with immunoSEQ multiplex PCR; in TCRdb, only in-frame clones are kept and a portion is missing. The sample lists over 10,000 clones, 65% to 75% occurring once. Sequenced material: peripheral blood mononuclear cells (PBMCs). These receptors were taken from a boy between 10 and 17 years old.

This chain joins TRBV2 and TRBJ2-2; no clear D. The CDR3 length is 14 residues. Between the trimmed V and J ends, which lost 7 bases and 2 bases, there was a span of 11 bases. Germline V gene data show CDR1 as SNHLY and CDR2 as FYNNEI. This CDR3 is CASKRFDNTGELFF. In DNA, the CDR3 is TGTGCCAGCAAACGGTTCGATAACACCGGGGAGCTGTTTTTT.

CDR3 in DNA: TGTGCCATCGGGAGAGGGACACTGAACACTGAAGCTTTCTTT. Protein product: CAIGRGTLNTEAFF. The rearrangement joins TRBV10-3 to TRBJ1-1, with a possible D match to TRBD1 (6 bases). CDR3 size: 14 residues. Trimming took off 8 bases at V and 0 bases at J, with 13 bases between the two ends. Germline V gives CDR1 ENHRY, CDR2 SYGVKD.

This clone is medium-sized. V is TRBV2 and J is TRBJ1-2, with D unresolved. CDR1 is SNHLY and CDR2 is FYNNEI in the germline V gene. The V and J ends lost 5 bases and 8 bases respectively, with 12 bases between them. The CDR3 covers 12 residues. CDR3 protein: CASSLNLGGYTF. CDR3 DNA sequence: TGTGCCAGCAGTCTCAATTTGGGGGGCTACACCTTC. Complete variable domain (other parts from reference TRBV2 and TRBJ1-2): EPEVTQTPSHQVTQMGQEVILRCVPISNHLYFYWYRQILGQKVEFLVSFYNNEISEKSEIFDDQFSVERPDGSNFTLKIRSTKLEDSAMYFCASSLNLGGYTFGSGTRLTVV.

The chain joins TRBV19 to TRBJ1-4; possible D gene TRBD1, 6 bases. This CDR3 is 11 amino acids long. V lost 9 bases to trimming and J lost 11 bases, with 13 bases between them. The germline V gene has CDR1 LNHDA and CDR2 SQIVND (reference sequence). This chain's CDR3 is CASPDSFKLFF. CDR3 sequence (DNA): TGTGCCAGCCCGGACAGCTTTAAACTGTTTTTT.

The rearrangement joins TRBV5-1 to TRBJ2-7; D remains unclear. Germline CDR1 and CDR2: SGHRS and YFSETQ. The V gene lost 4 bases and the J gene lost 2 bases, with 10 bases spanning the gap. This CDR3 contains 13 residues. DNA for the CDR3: TGCGCCAGCAGCCACTGGGGAACCTACGAGCAGTACTTC. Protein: CASSHWGTYEQYF.

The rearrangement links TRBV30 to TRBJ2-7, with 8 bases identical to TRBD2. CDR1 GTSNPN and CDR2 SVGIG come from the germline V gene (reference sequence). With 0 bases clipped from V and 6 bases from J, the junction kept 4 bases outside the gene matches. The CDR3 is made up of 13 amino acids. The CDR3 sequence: CAWSVRGGGEQYF. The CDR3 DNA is TGTGCCTGGAGTGTACGGGGGGGCGGCGAGCAGTACTTC.

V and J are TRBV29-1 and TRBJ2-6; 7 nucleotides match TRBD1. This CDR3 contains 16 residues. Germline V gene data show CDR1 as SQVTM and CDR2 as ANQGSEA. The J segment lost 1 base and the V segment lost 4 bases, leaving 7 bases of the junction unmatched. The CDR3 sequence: CSVGIPQGSGANVLTF. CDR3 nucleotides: TGCAGCGTTGGAATCCCACAGGGGTCTGGGGCCAACGTCCTGACTTTC.

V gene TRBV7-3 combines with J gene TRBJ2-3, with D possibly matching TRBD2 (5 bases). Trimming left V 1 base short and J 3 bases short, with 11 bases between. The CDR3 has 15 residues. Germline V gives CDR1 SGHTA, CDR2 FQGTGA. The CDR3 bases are TGTGCCAGCAGCTTAAAGGGCCTAGCAACAGATACGCAGTATTTT. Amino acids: CASSLKGLATDTQYF.

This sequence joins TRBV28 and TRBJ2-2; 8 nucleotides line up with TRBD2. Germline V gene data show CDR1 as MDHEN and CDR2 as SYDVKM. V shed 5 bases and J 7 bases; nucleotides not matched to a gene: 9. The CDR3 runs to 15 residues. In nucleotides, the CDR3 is TGTGCCAGCAGTACACTCAAGGGACTAGTCGGGGAGCTGTTTTTT. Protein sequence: CASSTLKGLVGELFF.

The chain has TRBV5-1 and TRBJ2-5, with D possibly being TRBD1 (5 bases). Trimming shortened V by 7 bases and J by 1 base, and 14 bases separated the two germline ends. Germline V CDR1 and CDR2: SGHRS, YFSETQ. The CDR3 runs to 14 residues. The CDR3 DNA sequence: TGCGCCAGCGCCAATAGGGGTCCCCAAGAGACCCAGTACTTC. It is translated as CASANRGPQETQYF.

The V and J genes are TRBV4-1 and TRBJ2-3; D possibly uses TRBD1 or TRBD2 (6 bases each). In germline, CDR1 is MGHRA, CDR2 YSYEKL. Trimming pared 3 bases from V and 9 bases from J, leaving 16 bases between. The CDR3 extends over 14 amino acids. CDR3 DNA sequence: TGCGCCAGCAGCCACAAGGAGGGACAATGGACGCAGTATTTT. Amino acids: CASSHKEGQWTQYF.

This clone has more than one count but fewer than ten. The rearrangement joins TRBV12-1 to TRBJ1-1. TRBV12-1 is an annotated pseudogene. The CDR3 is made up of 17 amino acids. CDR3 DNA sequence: TGTGCCAGCAGCTTTGCGCAGGCGGGGCCCTCGATAACTGAAGCTTTCTTT. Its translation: CASSFAQAGPSITEAFF.

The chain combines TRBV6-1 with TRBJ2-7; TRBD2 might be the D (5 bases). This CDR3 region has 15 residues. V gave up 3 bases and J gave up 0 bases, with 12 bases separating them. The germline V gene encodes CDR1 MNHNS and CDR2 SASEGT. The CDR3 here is CASSDQWRSSYEQYF. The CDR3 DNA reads TGTGCCAGCAGTGACCAGTGGAGGAGCTCCTACGAGCAGTACTTC.

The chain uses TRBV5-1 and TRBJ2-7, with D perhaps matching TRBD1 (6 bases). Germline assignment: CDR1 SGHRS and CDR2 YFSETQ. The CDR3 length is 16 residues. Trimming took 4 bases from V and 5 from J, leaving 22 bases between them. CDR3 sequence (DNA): TGCGCCAGCAGCCCGACAGGCTTTTCTCCTCGGAACGAGCAGTACTTC. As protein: CASSPTGFSPRNEQYF.

The CDR3 DNA reads as TGTGCCAGCAGCTTTACGGACAGGGGATTCCAAGAGACCCAGTACTTC. It encodes CASSFTDRGFQETQYF. The V and J genes are TRBV7-6 and TRBJ2-5; TRBD1 matches 9 bases. Trimming took 3 bases from V and 1 from J; bases not matched to a gene: 6. CDR1 and CDR2 (germline): SGHVS, FNYEAQ. The CDR3 contains 16 residues.

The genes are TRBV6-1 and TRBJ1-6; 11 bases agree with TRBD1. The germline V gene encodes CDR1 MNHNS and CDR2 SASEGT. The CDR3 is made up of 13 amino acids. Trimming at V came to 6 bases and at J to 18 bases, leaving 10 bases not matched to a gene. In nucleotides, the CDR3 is TGTGCCAGCAGCCTCTTGGGACAGGGGGTAAACCACTTT. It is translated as CASSLLGQGVNHF.

The CDR3 here is CARGTGSNYGYTF. CDR3 nucleotides: TGTGCCAGGGGGACAGGGTCTAACTATGGCTACACCTTC. The rearrangement links TRBV21-1 to TRBJ1-2; the table names TRBD1, a call not compared with the DNA. TRBV21-1 is a pseudogene. The CDR3 spans 13 residues.

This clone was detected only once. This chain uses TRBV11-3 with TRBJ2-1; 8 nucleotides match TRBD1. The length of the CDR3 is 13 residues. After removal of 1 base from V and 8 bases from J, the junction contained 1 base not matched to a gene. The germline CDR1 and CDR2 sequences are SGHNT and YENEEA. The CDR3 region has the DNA TGTGCCAGCAGCTTAGGGGGACAGGATGAGCAGTTCTTC. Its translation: CASSLGGQDEQFF.

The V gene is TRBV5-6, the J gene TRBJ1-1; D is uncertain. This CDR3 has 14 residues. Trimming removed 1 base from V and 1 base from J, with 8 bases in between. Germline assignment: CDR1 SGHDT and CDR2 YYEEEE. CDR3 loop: CASSLSSGNTEAFF. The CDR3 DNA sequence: TGTGCCAGCAGCTTGTCCTCAGGGAACACTGAAGCTTTCTTT.

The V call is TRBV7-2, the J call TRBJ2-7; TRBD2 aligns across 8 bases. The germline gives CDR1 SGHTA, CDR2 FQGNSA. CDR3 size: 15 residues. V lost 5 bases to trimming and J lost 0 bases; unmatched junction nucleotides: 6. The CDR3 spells CASSPTSVSSYEQYF. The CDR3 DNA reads TGTGCCAGCAGCCCGACTAGCGTTAGCTCCTACGAGCAGTACTTC. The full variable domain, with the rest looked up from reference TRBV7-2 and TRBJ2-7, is GAGVSQSPSNKVTEKGKDVELRCDPISGHTALYWYRQSLGQGLEFLIYFQGNSAPDKSGLPSDRFSAERTGGSVSTLTIQRTQQEDSAVYLCASSPTSVSSYEQYFGPGTRLTVT.

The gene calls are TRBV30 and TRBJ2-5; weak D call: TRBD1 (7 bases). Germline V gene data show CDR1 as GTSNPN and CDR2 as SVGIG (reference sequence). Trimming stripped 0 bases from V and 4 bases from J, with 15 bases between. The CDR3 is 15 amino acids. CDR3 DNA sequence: TGTGCCTGGAGTGTAAGCCAGGGGGGAGGAGAGACCCAGTACTTC. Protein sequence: CAWSVSQGGGETQYF. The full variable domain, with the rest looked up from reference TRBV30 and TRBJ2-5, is SQTIHQWPATLVQPVGSPLSLECTVEGTSNPNLYWYRQAAGRGLQLLFYSVGIGQISSEVPQNLSASRPQDRQFILSSKKLLLSDSGFYLCAWSVSQGGGETQYFGPGTRLLVL.

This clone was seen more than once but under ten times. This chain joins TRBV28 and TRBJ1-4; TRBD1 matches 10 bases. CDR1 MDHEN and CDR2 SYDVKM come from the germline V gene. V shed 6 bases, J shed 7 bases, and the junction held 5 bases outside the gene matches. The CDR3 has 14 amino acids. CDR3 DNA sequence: TGTGCCAGCAGGACAGGGGGCGCGGGTGAAAAACTGTTTTTT. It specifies CASRTGGAGEKLFF.

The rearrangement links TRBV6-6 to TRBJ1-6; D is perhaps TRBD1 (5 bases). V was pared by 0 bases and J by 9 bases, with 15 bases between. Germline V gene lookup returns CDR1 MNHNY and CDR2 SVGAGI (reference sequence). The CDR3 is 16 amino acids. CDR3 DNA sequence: TGTGCCAGCAGTTACTCGAACATTGGTCAGGGTTCACCCCTCCACTTT. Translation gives CASSYSNIGQGSPLHF.

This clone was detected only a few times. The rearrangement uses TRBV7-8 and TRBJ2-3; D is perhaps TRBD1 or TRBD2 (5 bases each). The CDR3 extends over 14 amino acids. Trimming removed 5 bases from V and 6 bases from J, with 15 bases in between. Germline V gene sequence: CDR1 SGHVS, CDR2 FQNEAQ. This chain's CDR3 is CASSPRERGDTQYF. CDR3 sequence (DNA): TGTGCCAGCAGCCCACGAGAGAGGGGCGATACGCAGTATTTT. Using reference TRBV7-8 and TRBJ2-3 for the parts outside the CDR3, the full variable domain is GAGVSQSPRYKVAKRGQDVALRCDPISGHVSLFWYQQALGQGPEFLTYFQNEAQLDKSGLPSDRFFAERPEGSVSTLKIQRTQQEDSAVYLCASSPRERGDTQYFGPGTRLTVL.

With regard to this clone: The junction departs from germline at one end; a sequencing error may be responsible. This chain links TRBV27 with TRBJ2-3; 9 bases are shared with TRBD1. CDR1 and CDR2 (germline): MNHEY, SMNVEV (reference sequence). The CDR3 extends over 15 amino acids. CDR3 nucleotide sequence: TGTGCCAGCGCCGAACAGGGGGCTAGCACAAATACGCAGTATTTT. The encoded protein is CASAEQGASTNTQYF.

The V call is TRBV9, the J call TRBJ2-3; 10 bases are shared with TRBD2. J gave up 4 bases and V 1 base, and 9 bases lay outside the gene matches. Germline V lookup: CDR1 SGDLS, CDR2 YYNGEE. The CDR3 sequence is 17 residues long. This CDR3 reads CASSVRGSSGGPDTQYF. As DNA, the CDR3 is TGTGCCAGCAGCGTAAGAGGGTCTAGCGGGGGCCCAGATACGCAGTATTTT.